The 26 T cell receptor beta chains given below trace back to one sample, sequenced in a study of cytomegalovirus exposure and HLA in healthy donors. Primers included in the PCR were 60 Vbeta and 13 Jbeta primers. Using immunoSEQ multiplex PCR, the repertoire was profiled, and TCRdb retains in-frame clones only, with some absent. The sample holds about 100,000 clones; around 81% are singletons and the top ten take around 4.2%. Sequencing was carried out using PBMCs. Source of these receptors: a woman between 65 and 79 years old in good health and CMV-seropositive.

DNA for the CDR3: TGTGCCAGCAGCTTAACTAGCGGGGTAGAAGGGACCCAGTACTTC. Translating it yields CASSLTSGVEGTQYF. The chain couples TRBV11-2 to TRBJ2-5, with 10 bases that match TRBD2. Looked up from germline, CDR1 is SGHAT and CDR2 is FQNNGV. Unmatched junction bases numbered 7, after V lost 2 bases and J lost 7 bases. The CDR3 sequence is 15 residues long. The complete variable domain, with remaining parts taken from reference TRBV11-2 and TRBJ2-5, reads EAGVAQSPRYKIIEKRQSVAFWCNPISGHATLYWYQQILGQGPKLLIQFQNNGVVDDSQLPKDRFSAERLKGVDSTLKIQPAKLEDSAVYLCASSLTSGVEGTQYFGPGTRLLVL.

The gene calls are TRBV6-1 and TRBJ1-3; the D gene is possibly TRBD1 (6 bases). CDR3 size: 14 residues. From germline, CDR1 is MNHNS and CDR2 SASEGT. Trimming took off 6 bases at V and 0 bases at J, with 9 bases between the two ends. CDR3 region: CASRGTLSGNTIYF. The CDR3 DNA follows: TGTGCCAGCAGGGGGACACTCTCTGGAAACACCATATATTTT.

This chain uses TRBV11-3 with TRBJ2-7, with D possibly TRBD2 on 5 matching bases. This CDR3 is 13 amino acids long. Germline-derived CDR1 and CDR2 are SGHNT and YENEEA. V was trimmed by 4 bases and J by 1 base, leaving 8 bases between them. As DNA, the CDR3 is TGTGCCAGCAGCTCAGCGGCTTCCTACGAGCAGTACTTC. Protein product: CASSSAASYEQYF.

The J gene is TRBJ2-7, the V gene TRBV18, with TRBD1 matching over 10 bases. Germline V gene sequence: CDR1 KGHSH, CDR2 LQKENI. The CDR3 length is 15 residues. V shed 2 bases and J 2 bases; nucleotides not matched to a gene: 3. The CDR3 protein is CASSPGGTGAYEQYF. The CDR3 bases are TGTGCCAGCTCACCAGGGGGGACAGGGGCCTACGAGCAGTACTTC.

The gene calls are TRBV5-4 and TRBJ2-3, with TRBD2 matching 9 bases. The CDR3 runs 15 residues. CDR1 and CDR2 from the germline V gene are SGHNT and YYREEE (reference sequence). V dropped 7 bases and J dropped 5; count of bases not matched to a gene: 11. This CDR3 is CASRSRREGRDTQYF. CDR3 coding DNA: TGTGCCAGCCGCTCCCGGCGGGAGGGCCGAGATACGCAGTATTTT.

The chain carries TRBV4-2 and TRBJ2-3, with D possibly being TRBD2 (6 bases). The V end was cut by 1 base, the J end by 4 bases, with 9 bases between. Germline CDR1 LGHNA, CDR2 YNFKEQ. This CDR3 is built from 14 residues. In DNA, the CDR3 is TGTGCCAGCAGCCAAGTACGGGACTCAGATACGCAGTATTTT. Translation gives CASSQVRDSDTQYF.

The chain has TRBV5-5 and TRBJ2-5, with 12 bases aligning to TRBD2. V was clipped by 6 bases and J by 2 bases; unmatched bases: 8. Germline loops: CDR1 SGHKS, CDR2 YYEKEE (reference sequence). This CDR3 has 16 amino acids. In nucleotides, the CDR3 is TGTGCCAGCATGCGACTAGCGGGAGCTCCACAAGAGACCCAGTACTTC. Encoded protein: CASMRLAGAPQETQYF.

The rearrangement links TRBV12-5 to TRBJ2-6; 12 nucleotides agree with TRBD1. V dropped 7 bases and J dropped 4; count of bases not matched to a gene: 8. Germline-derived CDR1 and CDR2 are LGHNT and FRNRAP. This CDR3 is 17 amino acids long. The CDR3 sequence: CASALGQGARGANVLTF. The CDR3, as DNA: TGTGCTAGTGCCTTGGGACAGGGGGCGCGAGGGGCCAACGTCCTGACTTTC. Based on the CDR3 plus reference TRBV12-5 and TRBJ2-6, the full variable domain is DARVTQTPRHKVTEMGQEVTMRCQPILGHNTVFWYRQTMMQGLELLAYFRNRAPLDDSGMPKDRFSAEMPDATLATLKIQPSEPRDSAVYFCASALGQGARGANVLTFGAGSRLTVL.

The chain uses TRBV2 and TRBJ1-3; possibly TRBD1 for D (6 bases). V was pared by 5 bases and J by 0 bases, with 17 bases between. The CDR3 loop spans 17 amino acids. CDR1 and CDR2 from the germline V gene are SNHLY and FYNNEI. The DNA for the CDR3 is TGTGCCAGCAGTTTGGGGAGGGGGACCTTCTCTGGAAACACCATATATTTT. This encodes CASSLGRGTFSGNTIYF.

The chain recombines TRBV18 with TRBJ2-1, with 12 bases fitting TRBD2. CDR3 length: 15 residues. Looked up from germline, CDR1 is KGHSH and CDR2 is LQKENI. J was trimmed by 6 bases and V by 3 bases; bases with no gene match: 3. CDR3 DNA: TGTGCCAGCTCACCGACTAGCGGGAGTCTCAATGAGCAGTTCTTC. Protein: CASSPTSGSLNEQFF. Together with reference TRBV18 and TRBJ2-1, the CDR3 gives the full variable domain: NAGVMQNPRHLVRRRGQEARLRCSPMKGHSHVYWYRQLPEEGLKFMVYLQKENIIDESGMPKERFSAEFPKEGPSILRIQQVVRGDSAAYFCASSPTSGSLNEQFFGPGTRLTVL.

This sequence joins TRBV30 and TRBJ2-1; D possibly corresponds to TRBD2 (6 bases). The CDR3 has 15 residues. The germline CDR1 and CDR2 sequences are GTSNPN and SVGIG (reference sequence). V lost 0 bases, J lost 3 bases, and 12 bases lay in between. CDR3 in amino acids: CAWSVTGVSYNEQFF. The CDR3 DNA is TGTGCCTGGAGTGTAACGGGAGTTAGCTACAATGAGCAGTTCTTC.

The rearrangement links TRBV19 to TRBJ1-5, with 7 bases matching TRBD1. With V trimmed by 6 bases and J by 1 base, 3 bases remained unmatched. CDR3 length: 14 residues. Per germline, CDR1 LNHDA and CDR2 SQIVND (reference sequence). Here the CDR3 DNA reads TGTGCCAGTAGGCTGACAGGGAGCAATCAGCCCCAGCATTTT. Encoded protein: CASRLTGSNQPQHF.

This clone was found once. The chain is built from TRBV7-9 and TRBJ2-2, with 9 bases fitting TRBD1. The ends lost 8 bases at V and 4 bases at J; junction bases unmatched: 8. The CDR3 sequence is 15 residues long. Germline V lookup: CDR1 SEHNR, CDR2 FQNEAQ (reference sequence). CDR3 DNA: TGTGCCAGCTCCCTACAGGGGGCCGGCACCGGGGAGCTGTTTTTT. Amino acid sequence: CASSLQGAGTGELFF.

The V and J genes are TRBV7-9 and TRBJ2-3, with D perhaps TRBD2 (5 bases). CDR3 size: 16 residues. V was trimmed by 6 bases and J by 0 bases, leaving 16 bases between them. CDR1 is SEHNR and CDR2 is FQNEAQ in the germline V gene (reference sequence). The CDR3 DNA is TGTGCCAGCAGACCCTTAGCGCAACCTAGCACAGATACGCAGTATTTT. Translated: CASRPLAQPSTDTQYF.

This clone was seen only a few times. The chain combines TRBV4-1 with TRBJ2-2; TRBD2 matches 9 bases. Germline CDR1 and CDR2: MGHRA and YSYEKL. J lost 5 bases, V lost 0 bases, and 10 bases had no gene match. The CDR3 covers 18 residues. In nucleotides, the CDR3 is TGCGCCAGCAGCCAAGATCTTCGGGCGGGAGGGGGTACCGGGGAGCTGTTTTTT. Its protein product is CASSQDLRAGGGTGELFF.

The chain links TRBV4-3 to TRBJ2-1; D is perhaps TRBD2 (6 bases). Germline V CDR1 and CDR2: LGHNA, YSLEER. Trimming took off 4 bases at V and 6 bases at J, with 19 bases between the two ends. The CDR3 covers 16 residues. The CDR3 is CASSPLKVGGTNEQFF. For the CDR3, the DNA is TGCGCCAGCAGCCCACTGAAGGTGGGGGGAACCAATGAGCAGTTCTTC.

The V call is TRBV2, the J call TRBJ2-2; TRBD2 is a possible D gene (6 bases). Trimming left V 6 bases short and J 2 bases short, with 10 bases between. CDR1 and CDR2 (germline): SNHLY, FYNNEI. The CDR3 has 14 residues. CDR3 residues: CASSRDSNTGELFF. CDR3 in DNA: TGTGCCAGCAGCCGGGACTCTAACACCGGGGAGCTGTTTTTT.

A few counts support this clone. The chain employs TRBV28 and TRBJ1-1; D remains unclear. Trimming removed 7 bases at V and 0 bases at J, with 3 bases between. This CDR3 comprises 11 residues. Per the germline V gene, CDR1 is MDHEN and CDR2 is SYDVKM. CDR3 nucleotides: TGTGCCAGCACAGTGAACACTGAAGCTTTCTTT. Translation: CASTVNTEAFF.

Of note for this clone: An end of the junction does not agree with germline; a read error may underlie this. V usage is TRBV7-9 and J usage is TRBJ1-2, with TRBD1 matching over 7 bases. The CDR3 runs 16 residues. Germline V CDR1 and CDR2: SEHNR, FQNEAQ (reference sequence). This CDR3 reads CAGSLALPNRGGGYTF. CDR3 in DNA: TGTGCCGGCAGCTTAGCGCTTCCGAACAGGGGCGGAGGCTACACCTTC.

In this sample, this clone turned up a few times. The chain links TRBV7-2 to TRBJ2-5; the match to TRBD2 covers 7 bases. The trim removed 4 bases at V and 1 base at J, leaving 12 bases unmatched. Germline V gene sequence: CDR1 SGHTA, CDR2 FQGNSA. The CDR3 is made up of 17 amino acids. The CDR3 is CASSSGAGRETQETQYF. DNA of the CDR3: TGTGCCAGCAGCTCCGGGGCGGGGCGGGAGACCCAAGAGACCCAGTACTTC.

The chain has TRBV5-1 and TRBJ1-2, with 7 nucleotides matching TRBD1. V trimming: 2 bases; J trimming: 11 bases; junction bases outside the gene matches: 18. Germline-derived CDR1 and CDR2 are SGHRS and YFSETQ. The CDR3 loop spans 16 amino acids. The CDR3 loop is CASSLEWSPGQLGYTF. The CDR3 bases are TGCGCCAGCAGCTTAGAATGGAGTCCGGGACAGTTGGGGTACACCTTC.

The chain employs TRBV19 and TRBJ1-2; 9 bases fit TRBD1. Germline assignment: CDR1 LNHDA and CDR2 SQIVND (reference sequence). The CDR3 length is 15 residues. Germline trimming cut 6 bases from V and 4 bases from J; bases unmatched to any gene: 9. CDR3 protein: CASSTDTGGSYGYTF. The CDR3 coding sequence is TGTGCCAGTAGCACTGACACAGGGGGCAGCTATGGCTACACCTTC.

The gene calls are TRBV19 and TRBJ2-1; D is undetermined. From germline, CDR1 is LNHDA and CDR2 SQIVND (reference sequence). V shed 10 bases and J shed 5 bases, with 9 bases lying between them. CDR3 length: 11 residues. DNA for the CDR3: TGTGCCACGTACTTCCACAATGAGCAGTTCTTC. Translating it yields CATYFHNEQFF.

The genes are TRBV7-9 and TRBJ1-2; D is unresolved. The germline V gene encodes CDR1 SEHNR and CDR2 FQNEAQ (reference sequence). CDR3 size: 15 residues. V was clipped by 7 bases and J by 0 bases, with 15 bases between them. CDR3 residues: CASILPPGTNYGYTF. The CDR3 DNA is TGTGCCAGCATCCTACCCCCAGGAACTAACTATGGCTACACCTTC.

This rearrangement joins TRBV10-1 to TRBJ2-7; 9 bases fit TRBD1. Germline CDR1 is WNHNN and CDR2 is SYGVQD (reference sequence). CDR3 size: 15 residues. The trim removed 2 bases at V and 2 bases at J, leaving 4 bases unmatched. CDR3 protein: CASSEGTGYPYEQYF. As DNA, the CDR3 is TGCGCCAGCAGTGAGGGGACAGGGTACCCCTACGAGCAGTACTTC.

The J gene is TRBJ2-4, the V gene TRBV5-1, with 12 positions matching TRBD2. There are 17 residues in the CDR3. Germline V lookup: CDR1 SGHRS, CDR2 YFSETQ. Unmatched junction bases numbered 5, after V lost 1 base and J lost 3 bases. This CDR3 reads CASSLTGLAGSKNIQYF. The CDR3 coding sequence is TGCGCCAGCAGCTTGACCGGACTAGCGGGGAGCAAAAACATTCAGTACTTC.